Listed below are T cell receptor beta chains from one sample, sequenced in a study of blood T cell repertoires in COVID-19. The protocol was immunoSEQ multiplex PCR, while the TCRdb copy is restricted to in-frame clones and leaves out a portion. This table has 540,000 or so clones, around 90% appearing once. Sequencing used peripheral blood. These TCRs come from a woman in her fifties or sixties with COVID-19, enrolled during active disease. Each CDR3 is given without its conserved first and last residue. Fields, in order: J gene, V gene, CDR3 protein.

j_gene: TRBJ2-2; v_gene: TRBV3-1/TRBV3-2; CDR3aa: ASSPMPYTGELF
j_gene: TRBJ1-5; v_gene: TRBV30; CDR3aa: AWSPGPGGTNQPQH
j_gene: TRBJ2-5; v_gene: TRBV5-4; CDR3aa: ASSLLPGRGETQY
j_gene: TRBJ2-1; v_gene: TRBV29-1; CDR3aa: SAVTSGPRDEQF
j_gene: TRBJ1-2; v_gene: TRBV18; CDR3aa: ASSPSGGNYGYT
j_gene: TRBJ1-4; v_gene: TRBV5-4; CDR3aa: ASSSDRGREKLF
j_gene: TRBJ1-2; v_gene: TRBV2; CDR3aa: ASLINGGGAGYGYT
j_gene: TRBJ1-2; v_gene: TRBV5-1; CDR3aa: ASRPTGLYGYT
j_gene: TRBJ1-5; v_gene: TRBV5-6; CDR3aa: ASSFSRAEPQH
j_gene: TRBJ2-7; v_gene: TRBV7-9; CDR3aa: ASSPWTAYEQY
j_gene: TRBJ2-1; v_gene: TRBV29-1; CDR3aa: SAQETYNEQF
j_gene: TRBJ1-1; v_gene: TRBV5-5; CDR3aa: ASSLGLATEAF
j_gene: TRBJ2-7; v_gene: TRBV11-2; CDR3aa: ASSLDGLTFYEQY
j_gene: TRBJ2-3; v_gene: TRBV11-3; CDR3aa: ASSLDPGSTDTQY
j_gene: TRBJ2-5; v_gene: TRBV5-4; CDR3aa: ASSKGQGLGETQY
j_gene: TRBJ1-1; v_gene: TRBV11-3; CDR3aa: ASSFEFPTEAF
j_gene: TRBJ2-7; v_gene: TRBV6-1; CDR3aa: ASSEEDIGSYEQY
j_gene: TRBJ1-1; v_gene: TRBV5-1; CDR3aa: ASSLARDLDTEAF
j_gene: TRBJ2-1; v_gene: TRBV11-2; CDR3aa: ASSLGGQGSGEQF
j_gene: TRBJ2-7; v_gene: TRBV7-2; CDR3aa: ASSRGWNAYEQY
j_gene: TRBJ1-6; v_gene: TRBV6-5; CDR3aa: ASSYDKYNSPLH
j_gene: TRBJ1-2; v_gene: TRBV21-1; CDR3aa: ASSKADRGSGGYYGYT
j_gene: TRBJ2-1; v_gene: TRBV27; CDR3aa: ASSPLAGGRYNEQF
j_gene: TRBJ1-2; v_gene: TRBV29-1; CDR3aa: SVEDRVGFSGGVSGYT
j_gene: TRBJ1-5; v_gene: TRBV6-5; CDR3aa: ASSPGTDRNQPQH
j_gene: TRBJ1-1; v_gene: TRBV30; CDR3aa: AWSDPGDGTEAF
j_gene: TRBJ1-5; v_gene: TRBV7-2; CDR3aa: ASSSGISGQPQH
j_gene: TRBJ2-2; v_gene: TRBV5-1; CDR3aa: ASSLAGSGKRNTGELF
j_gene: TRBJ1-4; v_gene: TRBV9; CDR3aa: ASSPGRSTYEKLF
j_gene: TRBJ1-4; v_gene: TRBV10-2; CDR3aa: ASSKDRGPNEKLF
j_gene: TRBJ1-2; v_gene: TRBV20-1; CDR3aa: SANRRYGYT
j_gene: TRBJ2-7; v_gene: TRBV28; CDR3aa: ASRLTGADEQY
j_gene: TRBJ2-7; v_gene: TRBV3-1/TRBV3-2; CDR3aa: ASSPGLAGLLGQY
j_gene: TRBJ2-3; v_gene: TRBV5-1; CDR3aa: ASSFRLAGGFTDTQY
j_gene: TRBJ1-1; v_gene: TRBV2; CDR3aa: ASRTGIAF
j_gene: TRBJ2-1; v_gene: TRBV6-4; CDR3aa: ASHRGGLKQF
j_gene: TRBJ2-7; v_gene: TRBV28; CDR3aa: ASSSQRGFPYEQY
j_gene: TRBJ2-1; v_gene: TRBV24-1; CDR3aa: ATSDENSFSSSYNEQF
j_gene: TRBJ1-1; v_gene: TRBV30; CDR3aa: AWGIGTGGATEAF
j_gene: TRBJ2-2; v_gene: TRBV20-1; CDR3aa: SASKGQAMDTGELF
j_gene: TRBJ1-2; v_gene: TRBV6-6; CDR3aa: ASSAIGVYGYT
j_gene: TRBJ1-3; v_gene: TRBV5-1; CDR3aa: ASSFQGAGNTIY
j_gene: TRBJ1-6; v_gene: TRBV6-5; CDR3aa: ASSIQANSPLH
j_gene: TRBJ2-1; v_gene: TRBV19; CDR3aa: ATDRQGVNEQF
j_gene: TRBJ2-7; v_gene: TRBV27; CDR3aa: ASGPGTAYYEQY
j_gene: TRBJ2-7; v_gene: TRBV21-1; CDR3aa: ASSNDRDSDHEQY
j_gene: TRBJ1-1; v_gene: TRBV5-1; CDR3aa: ASSQTTLPNTEAF
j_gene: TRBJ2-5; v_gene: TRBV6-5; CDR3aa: ASSYGTKETQY
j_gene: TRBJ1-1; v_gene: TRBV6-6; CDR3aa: ASASDPGAF
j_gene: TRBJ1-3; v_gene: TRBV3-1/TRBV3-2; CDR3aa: ASSQGRSSGNTIY
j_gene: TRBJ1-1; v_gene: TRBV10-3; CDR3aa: AISEMVGTVTEAF
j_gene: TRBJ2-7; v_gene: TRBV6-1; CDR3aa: ASSEDPNGVAEQY
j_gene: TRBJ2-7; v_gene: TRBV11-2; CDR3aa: ASSPLVGGASSYEQY
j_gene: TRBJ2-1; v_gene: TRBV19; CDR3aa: ASRTVGNEQF
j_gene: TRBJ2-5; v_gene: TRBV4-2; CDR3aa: ASSQPGRGASGTQY
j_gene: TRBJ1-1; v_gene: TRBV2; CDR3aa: ASRVTDRTGRTEAF
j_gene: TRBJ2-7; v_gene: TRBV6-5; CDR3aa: ASTILAGGDEQY